Listed below are T cell receptor beta chains from one sample, sequenced in a study of T-cell memory formation after mild COVID-19. TCRdb recomputed calls from the 5' RACE reads with MiXCR, one row per CDR3 protein. Among approximately 240,000 distinct CDR3 sequences listed, less than 20% were seen once. The sequencing sample was made of PBMCs or a T cell subset sorted from them (not recorded which). Every receptor here comes from a young man who had mild COVID-19 (a few samples of this study predate the infection). Cell type and time point are not known. CDR3s include the opening cysteine and the closing phenylalanine or tryptophan. A D gene is named only where the DNA matches it firmly. Not every row has a clone size; where given, it reads once, few, many or a size class.

v_gene: TRBV19; d_gene: -; j_gene: TRBJ2-7; abundance: few; CDR3nt: TGTGCCAGTAGTACTGGACCGTCCAGCTCCTACGAGCAGTACTTC; CDR3aa: CASSTGPSSSYEQYF
v_gene: TRBV6-1; d_gene: TRBD1; j_gene: TRBJ2-3; abundance: -; CDR3nt: TGTGCCAGCAACCCGGTCCGGGACAGAAACACAGATACGCAGTATTTT; CDR3aa: CASNPVRDRNTDTQYF
v_gene: TRBV5-4; d_gene: TRBD2; j_gene: TRBJ2-1; abundance: few; CDR3nt: TGTGCCAGCAGCATAGCGGGGGGCTGGCGCATCGAGCAGTTCTTC; CDR3aa: CASSIAGGWRIEQFF
v_gene: TRBV7-9; d_gene: -; j_gene: TRBJ1-5; abundance: -; CDR3nt: TGTGCCAGCAGCTCGGACTTTTCGGGGAATCAGCCCCAGCATTTT; CDR3aa: CASSSDFSGNQPQHF
v_gene: TRBV6-5; d_gene: -; j_gene: TRBJ2-5; abundance: few; CDR3nt: TGTGCCAGCAGTTACCACCAGACCCAGTACTTC; CDR3aa: CASSYHQTQYF
v_gene: TRBV20-1; d_gene: TRBD1; j_gene: TRBJ1-6; abundance: -; CDR3nt: TGCAGTGCTGGGGGGACAGGGATATCACCCCTCCACTTT; CDR3aa: CSAGGTGISPLHF
v_gene: TRBV18; d_gene: -; j_gene: TRBJ1-4; abundance: -; CDR3nt: TGTGCCAGCTCACTATTAGCTAGTGCTGAAAAACTGTTTTTT; CDR3aa: CASSLLASAEKLFF
v_gene: TRBV7-9; d_gene: TRBD2; j_gene: TRBJ2-3; abundance: -; CDR3nt: TGTGCCAGCAGCACGGGACTAGCGGGGCGGTCAGATACGCAGTATTTT; CDR3aa: CASSTGLAGRSDTQYF
v_gene: TRBV4-3; d_gene: -; j_gene: TRBJ2-3; abundance: few; CDR3nt: TGCGCCAGCAGCCAAGGGGCTCAAAGTACGCAGTATTTT; CDR3aa: CASSQGAQSTQYF
v_gene: TRBV2; d_gene: -; j_gene: TRBJ2-1; abundance: -; CDR3nt: TGTGCCAGCAGTGGGGGGGTTCTCTCGGAGCAGTTCTTC; CDR3aa: CASSGGVLSEQFF
v_gene: TRBV19; d_gene: -; j_gene: TRBJ1-5; abundance: -; CDR3nt: TGTGCCAGTAGTCCTCCGACCGATTGTCAGCCCCAGCATTTT; CDR3aa: CASSPPTDCQPQHF
v_gene: TRBV11-2; d_gene: TRBD2; j_gene: TRBJ2-1; abundance: many; CDR3nt: TGTGCCAGCGGGTCGGGACTAGCGGGGTACAATGAGCAGTTCTTC; CDR3aa: CASGSGLAGYNEQFF
v_gene: TRBV7-2; d_gene: -; j_gene: TRBJ1-2; abundance: few; CDR3nt: TGTGCCAGCAGCTTAGCGGAGGGGAACTATGGCTACACCTTC; CDR3aa: CASSLAEGNYGYTF
v_gene: TRBV12-3/TRBV12-4; d_gene: TRBD1; j_gene: TRBJ1-1; abundance: -; CDR3nt: TGTGCCAGCAGTCCTCAGACAGGGGGGGAAGCTTTCTTT; CDR3aa: CASSPQTGGEAFF
v_gene: TRBV7-2; d_gene: -; j_gene: TRBJ1-6; abundance: few; CDR3nt: TGTGCCAGCAGCTTAGCCGGACGCGAATTGAACCCCCTCCACTTT; CDR3aa: CASSLAGRELNPLHF
v_gene: TRBV9; d_gene: -; j_gene: TRBJ1-4; abundance: -; CDR3nt: TGTGCCAGCAGCGGAACAGGGTCGCGGGAAAAACTGTTTTTT; CDR3aa: CASSGTGSREKLFF
v_gene: TRBV7-9; d_gene: TRBD1; j_gene: TRBJ1-6; abundance: -; CDR3nt: TGTGCCAGCAGCTTCGCAGGGGGCTTTAATTCACCCCTCCACTTT; CDR3aa: CASSFAGGFNSPLHF
v_gene: TRBV7-9; d_gene: -; j_gene: TRBJ2-3; abundance: -; CDR3nt: TGTGCCAGCAGCGATACAGAACTCACAGATACGCAGTATTTT; CDR3aa: CASSDTELTDTQYF
v_gene: TRBV7-2; d_gene: -; j_gene: TRBJ2-5; abundance: -; CDR3nt: TGTGCCAGCAGCTTAGTTGGAGTAGGAGAGACCCATTACTTC; CDR3aa: CASSLVGVGETHYF
v_gene: TRBV2; d_gene: -; j_gene: TRBJ1-5; abundance: few; CDR3nt: TGTGCCAGCAGACCATTCAGGGGTGGTGGAAATCAGCCCCAGCATTTT; CDR3aa: CASRPFRGGGNQPQHF
v_gene: TRBV7-9; d_gene: TRBD2; j_gene: TRBJ2-1; abundance: -; CDR3nt: TGTGCCAGCAGATACACCCTAGCGGGGCTCTACAATGAGCAGTTCTTC; CDR3aa: CASRYTLAGLYNEQFF
v_gene: TRBV5-5; d_gene: -; j_gene: TRBJ1-3; abundance: -; CDR3nt: TGTGCCAGCAGCTTTGGCCCCCACAGGTTCTCTGGAAACACCATATATTTT; CDR3aa: CASSFGPHRFSGNTIYF
v_gene: TRBV5-1; d_gene: -; j_gene: TRBJ2-1; abundance: -; CDR3nt: TGCGCCAGCAGCAAGGACAGCCCCCGGAATGAGCAGTTCTTC; CDR3aa: CASSKDSPRNEQFF
v_gene: TRBV4-1; d_gene: TRBD2; j_gene: TRBJ2-1; abundance: -; CDR3nt: TGCGCCAGCAGCCCCGGTCGCCGGGGGGGGCCCGCCCACAATGAGCAGTTCTTC; CDR3aa: CASSPGRRGGPAHNEQFF